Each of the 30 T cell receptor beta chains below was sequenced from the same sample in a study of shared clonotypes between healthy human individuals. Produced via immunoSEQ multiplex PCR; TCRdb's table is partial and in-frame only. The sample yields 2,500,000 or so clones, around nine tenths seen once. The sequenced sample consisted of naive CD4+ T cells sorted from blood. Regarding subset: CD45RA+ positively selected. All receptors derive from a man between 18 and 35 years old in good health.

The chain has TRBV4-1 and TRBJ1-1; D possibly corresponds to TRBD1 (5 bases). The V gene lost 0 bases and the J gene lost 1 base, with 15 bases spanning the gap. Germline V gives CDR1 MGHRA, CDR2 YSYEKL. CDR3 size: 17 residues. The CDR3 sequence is CASSQDQGTGGNTEAFF. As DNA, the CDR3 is TGCGCCAGCAGCCAAGATCAGGGTACAGGAGGGAACACTGAAGCTTTCTTT.

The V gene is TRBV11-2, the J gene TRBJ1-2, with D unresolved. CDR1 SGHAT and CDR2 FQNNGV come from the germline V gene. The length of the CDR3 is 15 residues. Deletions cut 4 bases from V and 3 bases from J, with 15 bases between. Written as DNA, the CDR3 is TGTGCCAGCAGCTCCGTCATAGACCTGGACTATGGCTACACCTTC. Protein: CASSSVIDLDYGYTF. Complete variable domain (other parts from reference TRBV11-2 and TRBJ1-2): EAGVAQSPRYKIIEKRQSVAFWCNPISGHATLYWYQQILGQGPKLLIQFQNNGVVDDSQLPKDRFSAERLKGVDSTLKIQPAKLEDSAVYLCASSSVIDLDYGYTFGSGTRLTVV.

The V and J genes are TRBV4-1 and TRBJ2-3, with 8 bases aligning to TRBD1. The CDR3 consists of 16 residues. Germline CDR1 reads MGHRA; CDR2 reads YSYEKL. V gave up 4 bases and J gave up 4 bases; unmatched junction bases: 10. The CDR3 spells CASSRSTGARADTQYF. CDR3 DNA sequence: TGCGCCAGCAGCCGGTCGACAGGGGCTAGGGCAGATACGCAGTATTTT.

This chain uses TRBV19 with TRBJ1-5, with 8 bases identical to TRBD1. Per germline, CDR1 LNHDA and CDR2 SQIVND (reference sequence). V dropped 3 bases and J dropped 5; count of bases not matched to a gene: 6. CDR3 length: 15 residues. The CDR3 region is CASSIRTGTDQPQHF. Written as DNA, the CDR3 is TGTGCCAGTAGTATCAGGACAGGGACAGATCAGCCCCAGCATTTT.

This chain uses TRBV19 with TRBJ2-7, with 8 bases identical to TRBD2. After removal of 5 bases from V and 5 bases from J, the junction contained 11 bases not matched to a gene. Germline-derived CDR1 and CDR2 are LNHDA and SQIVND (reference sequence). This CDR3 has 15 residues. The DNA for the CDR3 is TGTGCCAGTAGTTCCGGGGGGGCGGGAGACGACGAGCAGTACTTC. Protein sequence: CASSSGGAGDDEQYF. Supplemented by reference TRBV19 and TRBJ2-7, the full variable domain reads DGGITQSPKYLFRKEGQNVTLSCEQNLNHDAMYWYRQDPGQGLRLIYYSQIVNDFQKGDIAEGYSVSREKKESFPLTVTSAQKNPTAFYLCASSSGGAGDDEQYFGPGTRLTVT.

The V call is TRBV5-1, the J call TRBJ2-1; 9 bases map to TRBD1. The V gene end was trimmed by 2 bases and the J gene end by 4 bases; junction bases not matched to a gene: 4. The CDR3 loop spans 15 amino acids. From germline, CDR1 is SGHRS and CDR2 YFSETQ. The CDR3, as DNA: TGCGCCAGCAGCTTCGACAGGGGGTCGTACAATGAGCAGTTCTTC. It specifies CASSFDRGSYNEQFF.

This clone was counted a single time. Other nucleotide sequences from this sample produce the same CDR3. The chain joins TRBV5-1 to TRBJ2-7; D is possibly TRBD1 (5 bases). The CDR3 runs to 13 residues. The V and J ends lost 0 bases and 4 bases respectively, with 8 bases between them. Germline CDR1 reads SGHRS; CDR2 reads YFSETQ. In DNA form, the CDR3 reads TGCGCCAGCAGCTTGGAGGGGCTTTACGAGCAGTACTTC. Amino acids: CASSLEGLYEQYF.

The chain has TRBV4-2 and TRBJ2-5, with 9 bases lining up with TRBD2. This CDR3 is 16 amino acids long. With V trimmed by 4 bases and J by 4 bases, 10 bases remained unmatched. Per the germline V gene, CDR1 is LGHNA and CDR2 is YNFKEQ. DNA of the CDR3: TGTGCCAGCAGCCTTGATCCAGCGGGGGGTGGAGAGACCCAGTACTTC. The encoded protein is CASSLDPAGGGETQYF.

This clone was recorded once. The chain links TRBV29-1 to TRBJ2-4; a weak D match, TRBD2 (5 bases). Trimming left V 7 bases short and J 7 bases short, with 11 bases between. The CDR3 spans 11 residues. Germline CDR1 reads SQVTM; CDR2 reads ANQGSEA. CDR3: CSGGGENIQYF. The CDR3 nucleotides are TGCAGCGGTGGAGGAGAGAACATTCAGTACTTC.

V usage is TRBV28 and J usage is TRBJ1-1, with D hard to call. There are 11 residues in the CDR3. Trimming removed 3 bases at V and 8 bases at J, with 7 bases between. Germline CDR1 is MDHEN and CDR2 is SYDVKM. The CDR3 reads CASSFSREAFF. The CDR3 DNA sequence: TGTGCCAGCAGTTTTTCTCGAGAAGCTTTCTTT.

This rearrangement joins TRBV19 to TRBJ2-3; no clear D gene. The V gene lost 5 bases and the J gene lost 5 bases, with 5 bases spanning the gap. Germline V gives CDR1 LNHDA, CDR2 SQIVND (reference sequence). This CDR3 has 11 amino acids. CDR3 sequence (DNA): TGTGCCAGTAGTCTGGTAGATACGCAGTATTTT. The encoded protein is CASSLVDTQYF.

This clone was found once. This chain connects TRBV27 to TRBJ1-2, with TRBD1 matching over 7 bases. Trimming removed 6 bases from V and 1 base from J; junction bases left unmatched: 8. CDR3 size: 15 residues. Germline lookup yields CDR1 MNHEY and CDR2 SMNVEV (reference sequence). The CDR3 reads CASRSRQGGNYGYTF. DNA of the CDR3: TGTGCCAGCAGATCTCGACAGGGCGGTAACTATGGCTACACCTTC.

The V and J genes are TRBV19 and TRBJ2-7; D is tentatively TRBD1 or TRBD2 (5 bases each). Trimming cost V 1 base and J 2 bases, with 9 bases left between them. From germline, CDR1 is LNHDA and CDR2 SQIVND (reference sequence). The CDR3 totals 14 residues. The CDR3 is CASSIGGKPYEQYF. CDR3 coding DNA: TGTGCCAGTAGTATAGGGGGGAAGCCCTACGAGCAGTACTTC.

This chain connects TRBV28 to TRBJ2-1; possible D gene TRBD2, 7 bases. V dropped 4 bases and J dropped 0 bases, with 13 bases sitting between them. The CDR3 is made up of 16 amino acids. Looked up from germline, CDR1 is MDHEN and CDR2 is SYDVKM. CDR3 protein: CASSSEGGNSYNEQFF. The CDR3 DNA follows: TGTGCCAGCAGTTCCGAGGGGGGGAACTCCTACAATGAGCAGTTCTTC.

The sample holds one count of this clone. CDR3 sequence reads: CASSYGGARRDTEAFF. DNA of the CDR3: TGTGCCAGCAGTTATGGGGGGGCAAGGAGGGACACTGAAGCTTTCTTT. J is TRBJ1-1 and V is TRBV6-5; the D gene is possibly TRBD1 (6 bases). The CDR3 is 16 amino acids. Germline loops: CDR1 MNHEY, CDR2 SVGAGI. With 3 bases removed from V and 3 bases from J, the gap between germline ends came to 17 bases.

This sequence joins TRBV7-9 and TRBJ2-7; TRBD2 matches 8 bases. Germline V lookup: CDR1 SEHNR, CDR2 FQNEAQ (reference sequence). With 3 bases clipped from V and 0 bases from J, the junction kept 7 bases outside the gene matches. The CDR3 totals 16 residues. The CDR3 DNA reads TGTGCCAGCAGCTTTGACTGGACTAGCAACTCCTACGAGCAGTACTTC. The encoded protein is CASSFDWTSNSYEQYF.

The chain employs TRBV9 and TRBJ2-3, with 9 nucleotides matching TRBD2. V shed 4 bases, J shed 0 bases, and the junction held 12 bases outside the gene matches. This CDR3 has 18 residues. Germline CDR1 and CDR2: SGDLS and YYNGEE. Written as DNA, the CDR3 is TGTGCCAGCAGCTCACCGAGCGGGGGGACTACTAGCACAGATACGCAGTATTTT. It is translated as CASSSPSGGTTSTDTQYF.

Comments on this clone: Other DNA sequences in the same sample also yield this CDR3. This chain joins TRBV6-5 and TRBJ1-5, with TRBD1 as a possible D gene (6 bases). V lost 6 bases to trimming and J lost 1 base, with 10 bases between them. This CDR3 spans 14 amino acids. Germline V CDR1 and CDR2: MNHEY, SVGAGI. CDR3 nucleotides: TGTGCCAGCAGCGAGGGACACAGCAATCAGCCCCAGCATTTT. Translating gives CASSEGHSNQPQHF.

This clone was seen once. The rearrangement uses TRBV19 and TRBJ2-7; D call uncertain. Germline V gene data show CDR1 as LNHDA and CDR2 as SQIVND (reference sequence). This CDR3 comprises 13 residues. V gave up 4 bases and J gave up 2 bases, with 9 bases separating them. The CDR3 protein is CASSRVAAYEQYF. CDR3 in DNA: TGTGCCAGTAGTAGGGTAGCCGCCTACGAGCAGTACTTC.

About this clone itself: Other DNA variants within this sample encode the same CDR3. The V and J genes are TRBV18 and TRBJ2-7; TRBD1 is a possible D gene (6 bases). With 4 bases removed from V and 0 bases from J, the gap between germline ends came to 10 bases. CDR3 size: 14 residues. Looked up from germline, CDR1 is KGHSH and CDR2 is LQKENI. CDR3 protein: CASSLRDNSYEQYF. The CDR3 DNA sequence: TGTGCCAGCTCACTCCGGGACAACTCCTACGAGCAGTACTTC.

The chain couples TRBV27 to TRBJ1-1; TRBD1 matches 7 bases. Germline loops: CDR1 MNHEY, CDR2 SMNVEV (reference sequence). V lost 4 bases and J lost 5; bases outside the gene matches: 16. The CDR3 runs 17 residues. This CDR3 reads CASSSRPPQGWGTEAFF. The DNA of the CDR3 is TGTGCCAGCAGTTCGCGTCCCCCACAGGGGTGGGGGACTGAAGCTTTCTTT.

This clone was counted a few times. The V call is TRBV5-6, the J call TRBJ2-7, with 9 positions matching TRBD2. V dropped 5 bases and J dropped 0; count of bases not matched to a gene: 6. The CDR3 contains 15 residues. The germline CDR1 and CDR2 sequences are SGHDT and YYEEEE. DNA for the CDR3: TGTGCCAGCAGACGCCTAGCGGGGCTCTCCTACGAGCAGTACTTC. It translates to CASRRLAGLSYEQYF. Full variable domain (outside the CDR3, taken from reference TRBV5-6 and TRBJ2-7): DAGVTQSPTHLIKTRGQQVTLRCSPKSGHDTVSWYQQALGQGPQFIFQYYEEEERQRGNFPDRFSGHQFPNYSSELNVNALLLGDSALYLCASRRLAGLSYEQYFGPGTRLTVT.

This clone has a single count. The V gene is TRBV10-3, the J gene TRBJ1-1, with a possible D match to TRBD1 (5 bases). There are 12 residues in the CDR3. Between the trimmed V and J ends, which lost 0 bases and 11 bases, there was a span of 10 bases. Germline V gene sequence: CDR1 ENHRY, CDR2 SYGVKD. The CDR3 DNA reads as TGTGCCATCAGTGAGTCGATGGGGGACGCTTTCTTT. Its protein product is CAISESMGDAFF.

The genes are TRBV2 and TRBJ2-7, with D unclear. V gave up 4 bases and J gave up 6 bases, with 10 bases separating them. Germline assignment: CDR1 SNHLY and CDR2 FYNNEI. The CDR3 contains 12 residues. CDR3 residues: CASSVADLEQYF. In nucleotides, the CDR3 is TGTGCCAGCAGTGTTGCAGATCTCGAGCAGTACTTC.

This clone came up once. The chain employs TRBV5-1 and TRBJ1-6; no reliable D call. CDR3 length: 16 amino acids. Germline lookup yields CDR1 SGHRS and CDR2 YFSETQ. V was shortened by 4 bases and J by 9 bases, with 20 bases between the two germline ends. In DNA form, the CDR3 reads TGCGCCAGCAGCCTTTTCGGAAGCTCCCTATTTTCACCCCTCCACTTT. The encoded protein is CASSLFGSSLFSPLHF.

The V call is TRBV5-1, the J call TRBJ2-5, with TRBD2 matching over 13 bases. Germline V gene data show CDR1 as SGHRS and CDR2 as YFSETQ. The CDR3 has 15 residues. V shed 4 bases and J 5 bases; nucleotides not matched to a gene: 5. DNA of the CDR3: TGCGCCAGCAGCGGACTAGCGGGAGTTCGGGAGACCCAGTACTTC. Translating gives CASSGLAGVRETQYF.

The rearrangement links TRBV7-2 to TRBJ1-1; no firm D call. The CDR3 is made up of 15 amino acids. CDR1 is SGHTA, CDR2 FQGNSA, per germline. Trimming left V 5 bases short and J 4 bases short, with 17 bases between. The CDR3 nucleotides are TGTGCCAGCAGCCTAGGAAGGGCCCCGGGCACTGAAGCTTTCTTT. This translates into CASSLGRAPGTEAFF.

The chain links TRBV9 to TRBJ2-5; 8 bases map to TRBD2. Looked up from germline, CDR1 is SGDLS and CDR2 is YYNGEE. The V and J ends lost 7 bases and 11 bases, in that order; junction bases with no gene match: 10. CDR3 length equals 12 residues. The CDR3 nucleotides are TGTGCCAGCGGTAGCGGGGCTTCTGAGCAGTACTTC. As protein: CASGSGASEQYF.

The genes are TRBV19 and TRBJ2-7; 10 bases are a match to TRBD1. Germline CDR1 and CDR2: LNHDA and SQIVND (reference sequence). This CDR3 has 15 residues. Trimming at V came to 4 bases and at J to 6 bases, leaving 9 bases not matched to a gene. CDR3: CASSTRRGTGAEQYF. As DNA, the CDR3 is TGTGCCAGTAGTACTAGGCGTGGGACAGGGGCCGAGCAGTACTTC.

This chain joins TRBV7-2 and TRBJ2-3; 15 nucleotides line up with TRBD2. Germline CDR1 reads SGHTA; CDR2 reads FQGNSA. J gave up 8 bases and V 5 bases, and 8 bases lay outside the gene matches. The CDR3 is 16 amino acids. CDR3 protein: CASSPGLAGGQSTQYF. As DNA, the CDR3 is TGTGCCAGCAGCCCGGGACTAGCGGGAGGACAGAGTACGCAGTATTTT.